The subject of this entry is one T cell receptor beta chain. The V gene end was trimmed by 1 base and the J gene end by 7 bases; junction bases not matched to a gene: 8. In germline, CDR1 is GTSNPN, CDR2 SVGIG (reference sequence). The CDR3 loop spans 16 amino acids. The entry originates in a study of T cell responses to AZD1222 COVID-19 vaccine. The table came from immunoSEQ multiplex PCR; TCRdb's copy has only in-frame clones and leaves some out. Altogether some 80,000 clones are present, roughly 86% being singletons, with the ten largest covering 7.5% to 9%. The chain is built from TRBV30 and TRBJ1-6, with 9 bases matching TRBD1. The receptor was derived from an adult in good health. The sequenced sample was peripheral blood, obtained on day 0 of AZD1222 vaccination. CDR3 DNA sequence: TGTGCCTGGAGTGAGGGGCCGGGACAGGGAAATTCACCCCTCCACTTT. Translating gives CAWSEGPGQGNSPLHF.